Following are 6 T cell receptor beta chains from one sample sequenced in a study of CD8 T cells in ankylosing spondylitis. A single record per CDR3 protein comes from TCRdb applying MiXCR to the 5' RACE reads. The sample holds roughly 220,000 distinct CDR3 sequences, under 12% seen once. Sequencing used blood, either unsorted or a sorted T cell fraction (not recorded which). The receptors stem from a male donor with ankylosing spondylitis or in good health (not recorded which).

This clonotype was recorded many times. The rearrangement uses TRBV20-1 and TRBJ1-2, with 7 bases identical to TRBD1. Trimming removed 6 bases from V and 8 bases from J; junction bases left unmatched: 9. CDR1 and CDR2 from the germline V gene are DFQATT and SNEGSKA (reference sequence). There are 12 residues in the CDR3. The CDR3 spells CSAPDRLYGYTF. The CDR3, as DNA: TGCAGTGCCCCGGACAGGCTGTACGGCTACACCTTC.

The rearrangement links TRBV3-1 to TRBJ1-1; possible D gene TRBD1, 6 bases. V was trimmed by 0 bases and J by 4 bases, leaving 9 bases between them. The CDR3 is made up of 14 amino acids. Germline V gene sequence: CDR1 LGHDT, CDR2 YNNKEL (reference sequence). This CDR3 reads CASSQERRGTEAFF. The CDR3 coding sequence is TGTGCCAGCAGCCAAGAGCGCAGGGGCACTGAAGCTTTCTTT.

This clonotype was seen ten or more times. This sequence joins TRBV20-1 and TRBJ2-3; 8 bases match TRBD2. The CDR3 extends over 14 amino acids. J gave up 1 base and V 5 bases, and 5 bases lay outside the gene matches. Germline-derived CDR1 and CDR2 are DFQATT and SNEGSKA (reference sequence). The CDR3 sequence is CSAYSGTGTDTQYF. The DNA of the CDR3 is TGCAGTGCTTATAGCGGGACTGGCACAGATACGCAGTATTTT.

The chain combines TRBV24-1 with TRBJ2-5; tentative D call: TRBD2 (5 bases). CDR3 length equals 15 residues. Trimming stripped 4 bases from V and 5 bases from J, with 16 bases between. In germline, CDR1 is KGHDR, CDR2 SFDVKD. The CDR3 DNA reads as TGTGCCACCAGTGAGCCCGGGAACGGGTTTGAGACCCAGTACTTC. Its protein product is CATSEPGNGFETQYF.

This clonotype was seen a few times. This chain links TRBV7-9 with TRBJ1-6; D unclear. Germline V gene lookup returns CDR1 SEHNR and CDR2 FQNEAQ (reference sequence). The V end lost 1 base, the J end lost 9 bases, and 19 bases lay between the germline ends. The CDR3 has 17 residues. CDR3 residues: CASSLGASVKTGSPLHF. CDR3 bases: TGTGCCAGCAGCTTAGGAGCCAGTGTGAAGACGGGTTCACCCCTCCACTTT.

This clonotype was recorded many times. The chain is built from TRBV29-1 and TRBJ1-2; D is unclear. CDR1 and CDR2 (germline): SQVTM, ANQGSEA. V was trimmed by 3 bases and J by 7 bases, leaving 15 bases between them. The CDR3 is 13 residues long. Here the CDR3 DNA reads TGCAGCGTTGAGTTTCAATGGGAGGCTGGCTACACCTTC. It yields the protein CSVEFQWEAGYTF.